What follows are 18 T cell receptor beta chains derived from one specimen sequenced in a study of T cells after yellow fever vaccination. TCRdb fed the 5' RACE reads into MiXCR, producing one record per CDR3 protein. The sample carries around 400,000 distinct CDR3 sequences, 11% recorded once. The source was PBMCs, collected on the day of the first yellow fever vaccination. These receptors were obtained from a man between 18 and 35 years old who received the YFV17D yellow fever vaccine.

This clonotype showed up just a few times. V gene TRBV20-1 combines with J gene TRBJ1-2; D is unresolved. CDR3 length equals 11 residues. The V end was cut by 3 bases, the J end by 8 bases, with 10 bases between. Germline assignment: CDR1 DFQATT and CDR2 SNEGSKA (reference sequence). The CDR3 spells CSASLPRGYTF. The CDR3 DNA sequence: TGCAGTGCTAGCCTACCACGGGGCTACACCTTC.

This clonotype was counted only a few times. The rearrangement links TRBV20-1 to TRBJ1-1; D is ambiguous. The germline gives CDR1 DFQATT, CDR2 SNEGSKA (reference sequence). V lost 0 bases to trimming and J lost 3 bases, with 8 bases between them. The CDR3 sequence is 13 residues long. The CDR3 nucleotides are TGCAGTGCTAGAGAGCCCTACGACACTGAAGCTTTCTTT. The encoded protein is CSAREPYDTEAFF.

This chain links TRBV6-1 with TRBJ2-2; D gene unclear. CDR1 is MNHNS and CDR2 is SASEGT in the germline V gene. This CDR3 comprises 15 residues. The ends were cut back, 5 bases at V and 1 base at J, with 11 bases in the middle. This CDR3 reads CASSHLRWNTGELFF. The DNA of the CDR3 is TGTGCCAGCAGTCATCTCAGGTGGAACACCGGGGAGCTGTTTTTT.

This clonotype was seen a handful of times. The V call is TRBV6-5, the J call TRBJ1-4; D may be TRBD1 (5 bases). V shed 0 bases and J shed 8 bases, with 13 bases lying between them. There are 15 residues in the CDR3. CDR1 and CDR2 (germline): MNHEY, SVGAGI. This CDR3 reads CASSYSPGIWEKLFF. The CDR3 nucleotides read TGTGCCAGCAGTTACTCGCCAGGGATTTGGGAAAAACTGTTTTTT.

The sample holds a few counts of this clonotype. The CDR3 nucleotides read TGTGCCAGCAGTGAAGCGAGGTCAAGGTCCCAGCATTTT. Protein product: CASSEARSRSQHF. This chain links TRBV6-1 with TRBJ1-5; no definite D call. This CDR3 is 13 amino acids long. V dropped 0 bases and J dropped 11 bases, with 11 bases sitting between them. Germline loops: CDR1 MNHNS, CDR2 SASEGT.

The chain joins TRBV10-3 to TRBJ1-2, with a weak D call TRBD1 (6 bases). The CDR3 length is 14 residues. V lost 0 bases to trimming and J lost 8 bases, with 13 bases between them. Germline V gene lookup returns CDR1 ENHRY and CDR2 SYGVKD. The CDR3 spells CAISESLGAQGYTF. The CDR3 DNA follows: TGTGCCATCAGTGAGTCGTTGGGGGCGCAGGGCTACACCTTC.

The V call is TRBV5-1, the J call TRBJ1-1, with no clear D. CDR3 length equals 13 residues. The germline gives CDR1 SGHRS, CDR2 YFSETQ. Trimming took 4 bases from V and 3 from J, leaving 10 bases between them. The CDR3 coding sequence is TGCGCCAGCAGCGCCACGAGAGACACTGAAGCTTTCTTT. Translating gives CASSATRDTEAFF.

For the CDR3, the DNA is TGTGCCACCAGTGCGAGGACTGTTCCCGGGGAGCTGTTTTTT. Translated, it gives CATSARTVPGELFF. The chain combines TRBV24-1 with TRBJ2-2; possibly TRBD2 for D (5 bases). V shed 5 bases and J shed 6 bases, with 12 bases lying between them. This CDR3 has 14 amino acids. Germline CDR1 is KGHDR and CDR2 is SFDVKD.

This clonotype appeared a few times. The chain combines TRBV20-1 with TRBJ1-1, with a weak D call TRBD1 (5 bases). This CDR3 region has 12 residues. The germline gives CDR1 DFQATT, CDR2 SNEGSKA (reference sequence). Trimming took 6 bases from V and 0 from J, leaving 8 bases between them. The CDR3 protein is CSAPTVNTEAFF. CDR3 in DNA: TGCAGTGCCCCGACAGTGAACACTGAAGCTTTCTTT.

This chain connects TRBV5-1 to TRBJ2-1; possibly TRBD1 for D (7 bases). Trimming pared 7 bases from V and 10 bases from J, leaving 18 bases between. The length of the CDR3 is 13 residues. CDR1 is SGHRS, CDR2 YFSETQ, per germline. CDR3 in DNA: TGCGCCAGCCGTGGCGGGGACAGAATGGAGCAGTTCTTC. Encoded protein: CASRGGDRMEQFF.

In this sample, this clonotype turned up a few times. The chain uses TRBV4-2 and TRBJ1-4, with TRBD1 matching 7 bases. V lost 1 base, J lost 6 bases, and 8 bases stayed unmatched. Germline V gene sequence: CDR1 LGHNA, CDR2 YNFKEQ. The CDR3 length is 16 residues. CDR3 nucleotide sequence: TGTGCCAGCAGCCAAGGGATGGACAGGACCGATGAAAAACTGTTTTTT. Its translation is CASSQGMDRTDEKLFF.

This chain connects TRBV10-2 to TRBJ2-4; no clear D. The CDR3 is 11 amino acids. V lost 8 bases and J 9 bases, leaving 11 bases between the germline ends. CDR1 is WSHSY, CDR2 SAAADI, per germline. CDR3: CASGEVVIQYF. DNA for the CDR3: TGCGCCAGCGGAGAAGTGGTCATTCAGTACTTC.

The J gene is TRBJ2-1, the V gene TRBV5-1, with D possibly TRBD2 on 5 matching bases. Trimming left V 4 bases short and J 8 bases short, with 10 bases between. The CDR3 extends over 12 amino acids. CDR1 is SGHRS, CDR2 YFSETQ, per germline. In DNA form, the CDR3 reads TGCGCCAGCAGCCCGGACTGGGATGAGCAGTTCTTC. It specifies CASSPDWDEQFF.

This clonotype has at least ten counts. The J gene is TRBJ2-3, the V gene TRBV6-6; D is possibly TRBD2 (5 bases). With 0 bases removed from V and 8 bases from J, the gap between germline ends came to 9 bases. Germline values: CDR1 MNHNY, CDR2 SVGAGI (reference sequence). There are 13 residues in the CDR3. The CDR3 bases are TGTGCCAGCAGTTACTCGACGGGATCTACGCAGTATTTT. Amino acids: CASSYSTGSTQYF.

This rearrangement joins TRBV5-5 to TRBJ2-5; possible D gene TRBD1, 6 bases. V was cut by 4 bases and J by 2 bases, with 18 bases left in between. The CDR3 has 16 residues. Germline CDR1 is SGHKS and CDR2 is YYEKEE (reference sequence). CDR3: CASSTLYTGIQETQYF. The CDR3, as DNA: TGTGCCAGCAGCACACTTTATACAGGGATACAAGAGACCCAGTACTTC.

This clonotype has just a few counts. V usage is TRBV7-3 and J usage is TRBJ2-2; TRBD2 aligns across 7 bases. In germline, CDR1 is SGHTA, CDR2 FQGTGA. The CDR3 consists of 14 residues. With V trimmed by 5 bases and J by 4 bases, 4 bases remained unmatched. Here the CDR3 reads CASSPTSVTGELFF. The DNA of the CDR3 is TGTGCCAGCAGCCCTACTAGCGTCACCGGGGAGCTGTTTTTT.

This clonotype appeared a few times. The chain has TRBV3-1 and TRBJ2-2; 7 bases line up with TRBD2. The CDR3 length is 18 residues. The germline gives CDR1 LGHDT, CDR2 YNNKEL (reference sequence). J lost 1 base, V lost 0 bases, and 8 bases had no gene match. CDR3 residues: CASSQDWPGGGNTGELFF. CDR3 sequence (DNA): TGTGCCAGCAGCCAAGATTGGCCCGGCGGGGGGAACACCGGGGAGCTGTTTTTT.

The V and J genes are TRBV2 and TRBJ2-5, with D tentatively TRBD2 (6 bases). Germline V gene data show CDR1 as SNHLY and CDR2 as FYNNEI. CDR3 length: 16 amino acids. V was cut by 1 base and J by 5 bases, with 17 bases left in between. As DNA, the CDR3 is TGTGCCAGCAGTGAAGGTCGGGATCATCGGGGGGAGACCCAGTACTTC. It is translated as CASSEGRDHRGETQYF.